The clone carrying this T cell receptor beta chain has a handful of counts. Its antigen is unknown. Germline V gene data show CDR1 as SGHKS and CDR2 as YYEKEE (reference sequence). V lost 0 bases, J lost 5 bases, and 4 bases stayed unmatched. The CDR3 has 16 residues. Time point: pre-sensitization, week 0. As for treatment: therapeutic diphenylcyclopropenone sensitization with weekly scalp DPC. The record originates from a study of human T cells and chemical hapten exposure. Study at large: The patients, most of them female, presented with alopecia areata, totalis or universalis. Study-level points and caveats: Donors' alopecia may make their immune response differ from healthy people's.

MiXCR, run by TCRdb on the RACE reads, gives a single entry per CDR3 protein. The sample lists about 89,000 distinct CDR3 sequences, 10% to 12% occurring once. V and J are TRBV5-5 and TRBJ2-1; 11 nucleotides match TRBD1. Material: whole blood, obtained in connection with sensitization to the hapten diphenylcyclopropenone (DPC). The TCR comes from a woman aged 55-75 years with alopecia areata. Some clones in this sample may be carry-over from other donors' samples. The CDR3 nucleotides are TGTGCCAGCAGCTTGGTAGGACAGGGGGCTAACAATGAGCAGTTCTTC. Translating it yields CASSLVGQGANNEQFF.